What follows are 10 T cell receptor beta chains derived from one specimen sequenced in a study of blood T cell repertoires in COVID-19. TCRdb's copy holds only in-frame clones and misses some; the assay was immunoSEQ multiplex PCR. Of roughly 61,000 clones listed, roughly 70% are singletons. Material: PBMCs or T cells enriched from blood (not recorded which). The receptors originated from a woman aged 55-69 years who had been exposed to COVID-19.

The chain employs TRBV10-3 and TRBJ1-2; a weak D match, TRBD1 (6 bases). Germline V CDR1 and CDR2: ENHRY, SYGVKD. Trimming pared 11 bases from V and 4 bases from J, leaving 14 bases between. The CDR3 covers 12 residues. In DNA, the CDR3 is TGTGCCGCCTGGACAGCCATCTATGGCTACACCTTC. Translated, it gives CAAWTAIYGYTF.

The rearrangement uses TRBV24-1 and TRBJ2-7, with 9 bases that match TRBD1. Germline V CDR1 and CDR2: KGHDR, SFDVKD. The CDR3 runs to 15 residues. V dropped 4 bases and J dropped 3; count of bases not matched to a gene: 6. The CDR3 here is CATSDPGTGIYEQYF. The CDR3 nucleotides read TGTGCCACCAGTGACCCCGGGACAGGGATCTACGAGCAGTACTTC.

Comment on this clone: Since the CDR3 does not end with the conserved phenylalanine or tryptophan, this likely comes from a read error. The limits of the CDR3 on the DNA are not certain, so only TCRdb's listed CDR3 is given. Within the sample, other DNA sequences also encode this same CDR3. V usage is TRBV21-1 and J usage is TRBJ2-4; the table's D call TRBD1 went unverified against the DNA. TRBV21-1 is a listed pseudogene. The CDR3 length equals 13 residues, ends included. The chain's CDR3 is CASSPPDRRHSVL.

The chain uses TRBV7-8 and TRBJ2-5; 8 bases map to TRBD2. There are 15 residues in the CDR3. Trimming at V came to 6 bases and at J to 5 bases, leaving 11 bases not matched to a gene. The V gene's germline CDR1 is SGHVS and CDR2 FQNEAQ. The chain's CDR3 is CASRSGGQDSETQYF. CDR3 DNA: TGTGCCAGCAGATCGGGGGGGCAAGATTCGGAGACCCAGTACTTC.

J is TRBJ1-1 and V is TRBV2, with D unresolved. The germline gives CDR1 SNHLY, CDR2 FYNNEI. There are 12 residues in the CDR3. Trimming stripped 6 bases from V and 2 bases from J, with 7 bases between. CDR3 sequence reads: CASSLSNTEAFF. Written as DNA, the CDR3 is TGTGCCAGCAGCCTGAGCAACACTGAAGCTTTCTTT.

This chain joins TRBV30 and TRBJ2-1; D is possibly TRBD2 (7 bases). CDR3 size: 15 residues. Trimming removed 3 bases at V and 9 bases at J, with 21 bases between. Germline V gene lookup returns CDR1 GTSNPN and CDR2 SVGIG (reference sequence). Here the CDR3 DNA reads TGTGCCTGGAGGGACTCAAGTGGGGGGGCCAGTGAGCAGTTCTTC. Its protein is CAWRDSSGGASEQFF.

This clone has only one observation. The genes are TRBV5-5 and TRBJ2-1, with TRBD2 identical over 9 bases. Germline CDR1 is SGHKS and CDR2 is YYEKEE (reference sequence). This CDR3 comprises 13 residues. V dropped 6 bases and J dropped 8; count of bases not matched to a gene: 6. The CDR3 loop reads CASNVAGVDEQFF. CDR3 coding DNA: TGTGCCAGCAACGTAGCGGGAGTAGATGAGCAGTTCTTC.

The chain uses TRBV7-8 and TRBJ2-3, with a weak D call TRBD1 (5 bases). This CDR3 is 14 amino acids long. The V end lost 3 bases, the J end lost 0 bases, and 7 bases lay between the germline ends. Germline loops: CDR1 SGHVS, CDR2 FQNEAQ. In nucleotides, the CDR3 is TGTGCCAGCAGCTTGGGGCACAGCACAGATACGCAGTATTTT. Translating gives CASSLGHSTDTQYF.

The genes are TRBV2 and TRBJ2-3; TRBD2 agrees at 7 bases. The CDR3 covers 14 residues. Trimming at V came to 5 bases and at J to 4 bases, leaving 6 bases not matched to a gene. Germline CDR1 is SNHLY and CDR2 is FYNNEI. CDR3 coding DNA: TGTGCCAGCAGTTTGACTAGCTCGGCAGATACGCAGTATTTT. The encoded protein is CASSLTSSADTQYF.

This clone was counted a few times. The CDR3 reads CASSKRQGNTEAFF. CDR3 sequence (DNA): TGTGCCAGCAGCAAACGTCAGGGGAACACTGAAGCTTTCTTT. V usage is TRBV5-8 and J usage is TRBJ1-1; D might be TRBD1 (5 bases). Trimming shortened V by 4 bases and J by 1 base, and 11 bases separated the two germline ends. The CDR3 length is 14 residues. The germline V gene encodes CDR1 SGHTS and CDR2 YDEGEE. The whole variable domain, filled in from reference TRBV5-8 and TRBJ1-1, reads EAGVTQSPTHLIKTRGQQATLRCSPISGHTSVYWYQQALGLGLQFLLWYDEGEERNRGNFPPRFSGRQFPNYSSELNVNALELEDSALYLCASSKRQGNTEAFFGQGTRLTVV.